The source of this T cell receptor beta chain is a study of blood T cell repertoires in COVID-19. Whole-study context: Samples taken during acute and convalescent COVID-19 were collected in the United States, Italy and Spain. From T cells, B-cell-depleted T cells, or PBMCs came the material, which was cDNA or gDNA.

Per the original data handling: Amplified reference gene primers provided the basis for estimating nucleated cell counts. Data came from immunoSEQ multiplex PCR; TCRdb stores just in-frame clones and leaves some out. Clone size and V and J calls were adopted from that table, with D and trimming inferred from the DNA. The repertoire holds approximately 300,000 clones, roughly 90% seen once, with roughly 7.3% in the top ten. Followed longitudinally, the Seattle patients had been enrolled during active infection. This CDR3 contains 15 residues. Germline CDR1 SGHAT, CDR2 FQDESV (reference sequence). After removal of 1 base from V and 5 bases from J, the junction contained 5 bases not matched to a gene.

The clonotype originates from a woman aged 25 to 39 with COVID-19, enrolled during active disease. The J gene is TRBJ1-1, the V gene TRBV11-1, with 9 nucleotides matching TRBD1. The source material was peripheral blood. The CDR3 region is CASSLERTGATEAFF. In nucleotides, the CDR3 is TGTGCCAGCAGCTTAGAGAGGACAGGGGCTACTGAAGCTTTCTTT. The whole variable domain, remainder taken from reference TRBV11-1 and TRBJ1-1, is EAEVAQSPRYKITEKSQAVAFWCDPISGHATLYWYRQILGQGPELLVQFQDESVVDDSQLPKDRFSAERLKGVDSTLKIQPAELGDSAMYLCASSLERTGATEAFFGQGTRLTVV.